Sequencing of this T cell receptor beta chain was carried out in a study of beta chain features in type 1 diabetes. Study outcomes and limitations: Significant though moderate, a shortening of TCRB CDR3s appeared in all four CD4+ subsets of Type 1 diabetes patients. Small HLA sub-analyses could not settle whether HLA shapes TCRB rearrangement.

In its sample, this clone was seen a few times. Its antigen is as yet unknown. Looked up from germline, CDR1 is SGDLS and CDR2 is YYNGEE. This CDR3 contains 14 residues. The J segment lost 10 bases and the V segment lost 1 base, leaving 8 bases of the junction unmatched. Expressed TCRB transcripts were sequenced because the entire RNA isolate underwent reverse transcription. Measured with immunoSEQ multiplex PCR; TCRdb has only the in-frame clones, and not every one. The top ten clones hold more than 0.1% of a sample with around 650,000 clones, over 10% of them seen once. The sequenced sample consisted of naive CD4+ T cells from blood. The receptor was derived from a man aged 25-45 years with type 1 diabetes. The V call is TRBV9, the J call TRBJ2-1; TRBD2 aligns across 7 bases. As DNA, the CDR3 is TGTGCCAGCAGCGTAACTAGCCTGGGAGGGGAGCAGTTCTTC. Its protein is CASSVTSLGGEQFF. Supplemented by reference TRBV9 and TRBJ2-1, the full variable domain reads DSGVTQTPKHLITATGQRVTLRCSPRSGDLSVYWYQQSLDQGLQFLIQYYNGEERAKGNILERFSAQQFPDLHSELNLSSLELGDSALYFCASSVTSLGGEQFFGPGTRLTVL.